The 2 T cell receptor beta chains listed next were all sequenced from one sample in a study of shared clonotypes between healthy human individuals. Assay: immunoSEQ multiplex PCR; the TCRdb copy retains only in-frame clones and omits some. The repertoire holds 950,000 to 1,300,000 clones, 70% to 80% seen once, with roughly 1.5% in the top ten. Sequencing was carried out using memory CD4+ T cells sorted from blood. Regarding subset: CD45RA-negative fraction. These TCRs come from a man in his late teens or twenties in good health.

In regard to this clone: This could be a read error, since a much larger clone is one nucleotide away. Other nucleotide sequences from this sample produce the same CDR3. V gene TRBV7-9 combines with J gene TRBJ1-1; D remains unclear. Germline assignment: CDR1 SEHNR and CDR2 FQNEAQ (reference sequence). The V and J ends lost 1 base and 1 base respectively, with 4 bases between them. The CDR3 is made up of 13 amino acids. The CDR3 DNA sequence: TGTGCCAGCAGCTTAGAGGGGAACACTGAAGCTTTCTTT. Its translation is CASSLEGNTEAFF.

The genes are TRBV30 and TRBJ1-3; 8 positions agree with TRBD1. Losses at the gene ends were 4 bases for V and 2 bases for J; bases not matched to a gene: 10. Per germline, CDR1 GTSNPN and CDR2 SVGIG (reference sequence). The CDR3 is made up of 16 amino acids. This CDR3 is CAWTFGLTGAGNTIYF. The DNA of the CDR3 is TGTGCCTGGACCTTCGGGCTGACAGGGGCTGGAAACACCATATATTTT.